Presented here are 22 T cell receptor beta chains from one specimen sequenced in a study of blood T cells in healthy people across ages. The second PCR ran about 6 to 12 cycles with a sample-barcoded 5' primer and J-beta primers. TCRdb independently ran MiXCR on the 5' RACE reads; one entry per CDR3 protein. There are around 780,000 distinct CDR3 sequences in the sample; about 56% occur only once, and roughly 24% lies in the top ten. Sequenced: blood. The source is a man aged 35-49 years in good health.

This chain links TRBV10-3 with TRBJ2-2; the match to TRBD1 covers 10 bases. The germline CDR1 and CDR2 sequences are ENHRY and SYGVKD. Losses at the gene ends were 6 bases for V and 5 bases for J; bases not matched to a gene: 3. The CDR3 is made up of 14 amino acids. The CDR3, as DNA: TGTGCCATCAGCGGGACAGGGGTGACCGGGGAGCTGTTTTTT. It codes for CAISGTGVTGELFF.

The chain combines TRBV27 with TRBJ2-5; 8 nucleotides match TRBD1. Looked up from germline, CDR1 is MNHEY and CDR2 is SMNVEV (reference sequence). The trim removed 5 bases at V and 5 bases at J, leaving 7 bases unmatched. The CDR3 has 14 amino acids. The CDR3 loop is CASSRSGGWETQYF. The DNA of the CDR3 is TGTGCCAGCAGTAGGTCAGGGGGCTGGGAGACCCAGTACTTC.

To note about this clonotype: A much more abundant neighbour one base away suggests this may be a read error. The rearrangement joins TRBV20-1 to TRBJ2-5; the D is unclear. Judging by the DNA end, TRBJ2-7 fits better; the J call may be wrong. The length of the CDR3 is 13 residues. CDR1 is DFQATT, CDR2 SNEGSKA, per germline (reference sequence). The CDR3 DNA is TGCAGTGCTAGAGATGCAGGTTCCGACGAGCAGTACTTC. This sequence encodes CSARDAGSDEQYF.

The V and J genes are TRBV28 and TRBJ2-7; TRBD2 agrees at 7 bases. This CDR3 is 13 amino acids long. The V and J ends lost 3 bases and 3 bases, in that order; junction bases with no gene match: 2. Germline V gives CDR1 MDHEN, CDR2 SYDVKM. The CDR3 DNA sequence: TGTGCCAGCAGTTTGGGGGGGTACTACGAGCAGTACTTC. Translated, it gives CASSLGGYYEQYF.

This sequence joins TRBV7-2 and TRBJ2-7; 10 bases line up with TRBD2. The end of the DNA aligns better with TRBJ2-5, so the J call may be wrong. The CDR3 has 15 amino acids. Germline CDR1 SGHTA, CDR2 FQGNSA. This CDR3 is CASSFRAGGFETQYF. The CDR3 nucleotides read TGTGCCAGCAGCTTTAGAGCGGGGGGGTTCGAGACCCAGTACTTC.

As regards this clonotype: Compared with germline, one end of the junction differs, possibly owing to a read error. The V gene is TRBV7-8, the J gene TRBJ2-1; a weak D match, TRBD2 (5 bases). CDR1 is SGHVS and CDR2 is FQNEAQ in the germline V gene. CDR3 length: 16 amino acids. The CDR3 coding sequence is TGTGCCGGCAGCTTAGAGGACTGGAGCTCCTACAATGAGCAGTTCTTC. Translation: CAGSLEDWSSYNEQFF.

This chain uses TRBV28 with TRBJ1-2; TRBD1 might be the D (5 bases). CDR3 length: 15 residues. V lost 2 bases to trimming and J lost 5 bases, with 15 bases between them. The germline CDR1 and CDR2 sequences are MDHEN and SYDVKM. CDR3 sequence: CASSLEQGALYGYTF. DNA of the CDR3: TGTGCCAGCAGTTTAGAGCAAGGGGCGCTATATGGCTACACCTTC.

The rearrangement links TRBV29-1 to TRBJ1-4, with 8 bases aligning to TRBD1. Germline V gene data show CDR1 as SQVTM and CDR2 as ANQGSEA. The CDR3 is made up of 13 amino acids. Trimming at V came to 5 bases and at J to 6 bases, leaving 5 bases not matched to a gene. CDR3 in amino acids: CSVPQGADEKLFF. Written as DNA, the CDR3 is TGCAGCGTTCCCCAGGGGGCTGATGAAAAACTGTTTTTT.

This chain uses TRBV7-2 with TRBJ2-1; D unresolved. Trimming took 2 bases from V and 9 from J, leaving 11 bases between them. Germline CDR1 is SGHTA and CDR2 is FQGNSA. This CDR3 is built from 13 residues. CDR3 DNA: TGTGCCAGCAGCTTACCCCTAGAGCTTGAGCAGTTCTTC. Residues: CASSLPLELEQFF. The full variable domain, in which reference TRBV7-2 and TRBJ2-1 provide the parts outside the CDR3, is GAGVSQSPSNKVTEKGKDVELRCDPISGHTALYWYRQSLGQGLEFLIYFQGNSAPDKSGLPSDRFSAERTGGSVSTLTIQRTQQEDSAVYLCASSLPLELEQFFGPGTRLTVL.

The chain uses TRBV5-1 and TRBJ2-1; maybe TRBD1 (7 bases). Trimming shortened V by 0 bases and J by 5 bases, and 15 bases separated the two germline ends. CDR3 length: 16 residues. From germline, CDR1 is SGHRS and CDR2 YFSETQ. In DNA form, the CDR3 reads TGCGCCAGCAGCTTGGGGGGGGACAGACTAAACAATGAGCAGTTCTTC. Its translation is CASSLGGDRLNNEQFF. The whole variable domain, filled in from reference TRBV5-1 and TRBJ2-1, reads KAGVTQTPRYLIKTRGQQVTLSCSPISGHRSVSWYQQTPGQGLQFLFEYFSETQRNKGNFPGRFSGRQFSNSRSEMNVSTLELGDSALYLCASSLGGDRLNNEQFFGPGTRLTVL.

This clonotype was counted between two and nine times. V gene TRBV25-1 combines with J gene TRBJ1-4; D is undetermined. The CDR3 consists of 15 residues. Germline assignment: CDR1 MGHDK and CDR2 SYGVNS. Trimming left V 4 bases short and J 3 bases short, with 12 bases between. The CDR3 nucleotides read TGTGCCAGCAGTGGTACTGGGAATCCTAATGAAAAACTGTTTTTT. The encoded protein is CASSGTGNPNEKLFF.

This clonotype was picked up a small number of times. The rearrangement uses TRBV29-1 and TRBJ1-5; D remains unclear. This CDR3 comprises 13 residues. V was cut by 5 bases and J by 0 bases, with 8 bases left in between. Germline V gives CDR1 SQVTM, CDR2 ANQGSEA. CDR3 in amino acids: CSVREGSNQPQHF. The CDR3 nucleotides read TGCAGCGTTAGGGAGGGTAGCAATCAGCCCCAGCATTTT.

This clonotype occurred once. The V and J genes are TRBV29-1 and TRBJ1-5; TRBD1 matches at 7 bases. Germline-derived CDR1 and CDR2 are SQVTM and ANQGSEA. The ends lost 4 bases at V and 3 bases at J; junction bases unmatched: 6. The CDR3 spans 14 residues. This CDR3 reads CSVAGRGVNQPQHF. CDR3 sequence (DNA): TGCAGCGTTGCGGGCAGGGGGGTCAATCAGCCCCAGCATTTT.

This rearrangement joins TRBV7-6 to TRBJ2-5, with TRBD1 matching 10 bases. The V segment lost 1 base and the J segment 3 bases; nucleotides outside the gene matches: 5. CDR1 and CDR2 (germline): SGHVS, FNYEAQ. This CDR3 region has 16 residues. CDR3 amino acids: CASSLGDRGTEETQYF. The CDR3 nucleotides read TGTGCCAGCAGCTTAGGGGACAGGGGTACGGAAGAGACCCAGTACTTC.

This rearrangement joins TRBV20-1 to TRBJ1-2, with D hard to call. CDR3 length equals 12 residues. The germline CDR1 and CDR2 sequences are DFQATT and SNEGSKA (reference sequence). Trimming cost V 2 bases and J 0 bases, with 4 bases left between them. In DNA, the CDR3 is TGCAGTGCTAGAACACCTAACTATGGCTACACCTTC. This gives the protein CSARTPNYGYTF.

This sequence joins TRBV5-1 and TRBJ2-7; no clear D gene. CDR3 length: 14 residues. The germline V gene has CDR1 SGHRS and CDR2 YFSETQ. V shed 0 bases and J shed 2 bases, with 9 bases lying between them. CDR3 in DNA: TGCGCCAGCAGCTTGGAAGACGGAACCTACGAGCAGTACTTC. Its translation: CASSLEDGTYEQYF. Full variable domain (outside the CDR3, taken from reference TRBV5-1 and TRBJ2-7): KAGVTQTPRYLIKTRGQQVTLSCSPISGHRSVSWYQQTPGQGLQFLFEYFSETQRNKGNFPGRFSGRQFSNSRSEMNVSTLELGDSALYLCASSLEDGTYEQYFGPGTRLTVT.

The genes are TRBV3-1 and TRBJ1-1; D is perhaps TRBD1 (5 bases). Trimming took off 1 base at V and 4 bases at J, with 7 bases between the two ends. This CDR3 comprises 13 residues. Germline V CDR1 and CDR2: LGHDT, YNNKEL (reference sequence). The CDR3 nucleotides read TGTGCCAGCAGCCAAGCAGGGACCACTGAAGCTTTCTTT. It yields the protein CASSQAGTTEAFF.

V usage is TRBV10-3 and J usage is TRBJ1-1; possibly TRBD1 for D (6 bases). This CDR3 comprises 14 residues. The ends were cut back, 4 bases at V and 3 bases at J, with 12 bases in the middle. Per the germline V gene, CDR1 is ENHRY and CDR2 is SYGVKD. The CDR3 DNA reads TGTGCCATCAGTGGTTACAGGGACCACACTGAAGCTTTCTTT. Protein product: CAISGYRDHTEAFF.

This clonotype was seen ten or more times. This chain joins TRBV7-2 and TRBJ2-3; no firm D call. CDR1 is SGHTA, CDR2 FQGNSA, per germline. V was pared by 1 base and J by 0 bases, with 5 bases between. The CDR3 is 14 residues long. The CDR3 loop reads CASSLDSSTDTQYF. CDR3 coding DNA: TGTGCCAGCAGCTTAGACTCCAGCACAGATACGCAGTATTTT.

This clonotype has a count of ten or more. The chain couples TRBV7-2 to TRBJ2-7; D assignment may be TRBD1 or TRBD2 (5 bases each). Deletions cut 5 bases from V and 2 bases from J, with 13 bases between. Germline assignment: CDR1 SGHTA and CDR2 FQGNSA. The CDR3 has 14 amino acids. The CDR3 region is CASSPRDGAYEQYF. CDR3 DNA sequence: TGTGCCAGCAGCCCCCGGGACGGGGCCTACGAGCAGTACTTC. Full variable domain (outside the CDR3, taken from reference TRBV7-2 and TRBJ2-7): GAGVSQSPSNKVTEKGKDVELRCDPISGHTALYWYRQSLGQGLEFLIYFQGNSAPDKSGLPSDRFSAERTGGSVSTLTIQRTQQEDSAVYLCASSPRDGAYEQYFGPGTRLTVT.

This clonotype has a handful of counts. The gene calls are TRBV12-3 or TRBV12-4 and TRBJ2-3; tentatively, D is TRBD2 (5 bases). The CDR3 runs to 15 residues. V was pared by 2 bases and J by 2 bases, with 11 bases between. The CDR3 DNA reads TGTGCCAGCAGTTTAATCAGCGGTAACACAGATACGCAGTATTTT. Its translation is CASSLISGNTDTQYF.

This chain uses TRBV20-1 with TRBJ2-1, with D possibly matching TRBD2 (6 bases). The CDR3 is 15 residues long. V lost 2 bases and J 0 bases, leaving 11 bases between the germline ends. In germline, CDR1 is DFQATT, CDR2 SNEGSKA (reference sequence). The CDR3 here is CSARSGGVSYNEQFF. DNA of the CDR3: TGCAGTGCTAGATCGGGCGGGGTCTCCTACAATGAGCAGTTCTTC.